The 30 T cell receptor beta chains listed next were all sequenced from one sample in a study of blood T cell repertoires in COVID-19. Clones were read by immunoSEQ multiplex PCR, and TCRdb kept only the in-frame ones, dropping some. The sample has about 220,000 clones, approximately 80% seen once; the top ten hold about 3.2%. The material sequenced was PBMCs or T cells enriched from blood (not recorded which). These receptors all come from a woman aged 55-70 years who had recovered from COVID-19.

This clone was detected only a few times. In the same sample, other DNA sequences code for this CDR3. The CDR3 loop is CASSLEGADNSPLHF. CDR3 coding DNA: TGCGCCAGCAGCTTGGAAGGGGCTGATAATTCACCCCTCCACTTT. The chain carries TRBV5-1 and TRBJ1-6; the D gene is possibly TRBD1 (5 bases). This CDR3 has 15 amino acids. Trimming shortened V by 0 bases and J by 5 bases, and 9 bases separated the two germline ends. Germline V gives CDR1 SGHRS, CDR2 YFSETQ.

The chain carries TRBV5-5 and TRBJ2-2; tentatively, D is TRBD2 (6 bases). Trimming removed 4 bases at V and 3 bases at J, with 13 bases between. In germline, CDR1 is SGHKS, CDR2 YYEKEE (reference sequence). The CDR3 length is 15 residues. The CDR3 coding sequence is TGTGCCAGCAGCAGCCTGGGGGGAGACACCGGGGAGCTGTTTTTT. Encoded protein: CASSSLGGDTGELFF.

The chain carries TRBV10-1 and TRBJ1-1; D call uncertain. The V end was cut by 0 bases, the J end by 1 base, with 9 bases between. This CDR3 contains 15 residues. Germline V CDR1 and CDR2: WNHNN, SYGVQD (reference sequence). CDR3 bases: TGCGCCAGCAGTGAGTCGGGCAGAACGAACACTGAAGCTTTCTTT. This gives the protein CASSESGRTNTEAFF.

This clone was found once. The J gene is TRBJ1-1, the V gene TRBV29-1; maybe TRBD1 (5 bases). The CDR3 is made up of 13 amino acids. Germline V CDR1 and CDR2: SQVTM, ANQGSEA. The germline V and J ends were trimmed by 5 bases and 5 bases, with 15 bases remaining between them. CDR3 nucleotides: TGCAGCGTTTCAGGGAACGGTTTGACTGAAGCTTTCTTT. Encoded protein: CSVSGNGLTEAFF.

This clone has just one count. The V and J genes are TRBV5-1 and TRBJ1-1; D call uncertain. The germline V gene has CDR1 SGHRS and CDR2 YFSETQ. This CDR3 is built from 13 residues. The V end was cut by 5 bases, the J end by 6 bases, with 14 bases between. CDR3 amino acids: CASRYMGGPEAFF. DNA of the CDR3: TGCGCCAGCAGGTACATGGGAGGTCCTGAAGCTTTCTTT.

The V and J genes are TRBV5-8 and TRBJ2-7; D may be TRBD2 (7 bases). The CDR3 contains 15 residues. The ends were cut back, 3 bases at V and 3 bases at J, with 16 bases in the middle. Per the germline V gene, CDR1 is SGHTS and CDR2 is YDEGEE. This chain's CDR3 is CASSSRGAENYEQYF. The CDR3 bases are TGTGCCAGCAGCTCTCGGGGGGCCGAAAACTACGAGCAGTACTTC.

The chain combines TRBV10-3 with TRBJ2-2; 12 bases are a match to TRBD2. The CDR3 covers 19 residues. Germline lookup yields CDR1 ENHRY and CDR2 SYGVKD. Trimming took 2 bases from V and 0 from J; bases not matched to a gene: 7. CDR3 protein: CAISEGLAGFLANTGELFF. CDR3 coding DNA: TGTGCCATCAGTGAGGGACTAGCGGGGTTCCTAGCGAACACCGGGGAGCTGTTTTTT.

This clone showed up just a few times. The chain joins TRBV3-1 (or the pseudogene TRBV3-2) to TRBJ1-4; D remains unclear. Germline V gives CDR1 LGHDT, CDR2 YNNKEL (reference sequence). The CDR3 contains 15 residues. V lost 4 bases, J lost 1 base, and 10 bases lay in between. CDR3 in amino acids: CASSPGTITNEKLFF. Here the CDR3 DNA reads TGTGCCAGCAGCCCCGGTACTATAACTAATGAAAAACTGTTTTTT.

The chain has TRBV12-5 and TRBJ2-7, with 11 positions matching TRBD2. Germline V lookup: CDR1 LGHNT, CDR2 FRNRAP. CDR3 length: 17 residues. With 1 base clipped from V and 1 base from J, the junction kept 6 bases outside the gene matches. The CDR3 sequence is CASGLELIAGGSYEQYF. CDR3 coding DNA: TGTGCTAGTGGTTTGGAACTAATAGCGGGAGGGTCCTACGAGCAGTACTTC.

In regard to this clone: The identical CDR3 is also encoded by other nucleotide sequences in the sample. The gene calls are TRBV3-1 (or the pseudogene TRBV3-2) and TRBJ1-1; D uncertain. CDR3 length: 13 residues. The V and J ends lost 3 bases and 1 base respectively, with 6 bases between them. The V gene's germline CDR1 is LGHDT and CDR2 YNNKEL (reference sequence). CDR3 sequence reads: CASSQNRNTEAFF. The CDR3 region has the DNA TGTGCCAGCAGCCAGAACAGGAACACTGAAGCTTTCTTT.

This chain links TRBV13 with TRBJ2-4, with 10 bases identical to TRBD2. CDR1 is PRHDT and CDR2 is FYEKMQ in the germline V gene (reference sequence). The V and J ends lost 5 bases and 8 bases, in that order; junction bases with no gene match: 12. This CDR3 has 16 amino acids. CDR3 sequence: CASSPRVAGGGDIQYF. The CDR3 coding sequence is TGTGCCAGCAGCCCGCGGGTAGCGGGAGGTGGGGACATTCAGTACTTC.

The chain uses TRBV18 and TRBJ1-5; possibly TRBD1 for D (5 bases). Germline V gives CDR1 KGHSH, CDR2 LQKENI. V lost 3 bases and J 6 bases, leaving 12 bases between the germline ends. The CDR3 spans 14 residues. In DNA form, the CDR3 reads TGTGCCAGCTCACCCCAGGGCTACGGTCAGCCCCAGCATTTT. Translated: CASSPQGYGQPQHF.

The chain is built from TRBV11-2 and TRBJ2-7; possibly TRBD2 for D (6 bases). The CDR3 is made up of 16 amino acids. The V gene lost 7 bases and the J gene lost 3 bases, with 22 bases spanning the gap. CDR1 is SGHAT, CDR2 FQNNGV, per germline. The CDR3 bases are TGTGCCAGCACCCCAGGCCCTAGTAGCGGAATCTACGAGCAGTACTTC. Its protein product is CASTPGPSSGIYEQYF.

V and J are TRBV27 and TRBJ1-5; weak D call: TRBD1 (6 bases). The CDR3 covers 14 residues. Between the trimmed V and J ends, which lost 8 bases and 2 bases, there was a span of 13 bases. Per germline, CDR1 MNHEY and CDR2 SMNVEV (reference sequence). CDR3 loop: CASGGQIRNQPQHF. CDR3 bases: TGTGCCAGCGGAGGACAGATCCGCAATCAGCCCCAGCATTTT.

V and J are TRBV9 and TRBJ1-5; 8 nucleotides line up with TRBD1. There are 14 residues in the CDR3. With 4 bases clipped from V and 8 bases from J, the junction kept 8 bases outside the gene matches. Per germline, CDR1 SGDLS and CDR2 YYNGEE. The CDR3 sequence: CASSPGTGGEPQHF. The CDR3 bases are TGTGCCAGCAGCCCCGGGACAGGCGGGGAGCCCCAGCATTTT.

DNA of the CDR3: TGCAGCGTTGAACGGGGACTCAATGAAGACTACGAGCAGTACTTC. Protein product: CSVERGLNEDYEQYF. The chain has TRBV29-1 and TRBJ2-7, with D possibly matching TRBD2 (6 bases). This CDR3 has 15 amino acids. CDR1 is SQVTM and CDR2 is ANQGSEA in the germline V gene. Trimming shortened V by 2 bases and J by 3 bases, and 17 bases separated the two germline ends.

By frequency in the sample, this clone is medium-sized. The genes are TRBV10-1 and TRBJ2-1, with TRBD1 matching over 9 bases. After removal of 3 bases from V and 7 bases from J, the junction contained 7 bases not matched to a gene. The CDR3 has 15 amino acids. CDR1 and CDR2 from the germline V gene are WNHNN and SYGVQD (reference sequence). The CDR3 DNA follows: TGCGCCAGCAGTGACGTTGGACAGGGGTGGAATGAGCAGTTCTTC. Translated, it gives CASSDVGQGWNEQFF.

The chain carries TRBV6-5 and TRBJ1-1; 10 nucleotides agree with TRBD1. From germline, CDR1 is MNHEY and CDR2 SVGAGI. CDR3 length equals 16 residues. V lost 6 bases, J lost 4 bases, and 11 bases stayed unmatched. CDR3 in amino acids: CASRYRDRGVSTEAFF. The CDR3 DNA is TGTGCCAGCAGATACCGGGACAGGGGTGTGAGCACTGAAGCTTTCTTT.

The rearrangement uses TRBV6-5 and TRBJ2-5; 9 bases are shared with TRBD1. Trimming removed 5 bases from V and 4 bases from J; junction bases left unmatched: 5. The CDR3 has 14 residues. Germline-derived CDR1 and CDR2 are MNHEY and SVGAGI. The CDR3 DNA is TGTGCCAGCAGTCTGATGACAGGGGGAGAGACCCAGTACTTC. Encoded protein: CASSLMTGGETQYF.

The gene calls are TRBV6-6 and TRBJ2-7; TRBD1 matches at 7 bases. Germline assignment: CDR1 MNHNY and CDR2 SVGAGI (reference sequence). The CDR3 extends over 12 amino acids. After removal of 5 bases from V and 5 bases from J, the junction contained 3 bases not matched to a gene. The CDR3 protein is CASSDTGDEQYF. In DNA, the CDR3 is TGTGCCAGCAGTGATACAGGGGACGAGCAGTACTTC.

This clone showed up just a few times. The chain uses TRBV12-3 or TRBV12-4 and TRBJ2-7, with no clear D. V lost 2 bases and J 6 bases, leaving 8 bases between the germline ends. The CDR3 consists of 12 residues. CDR3 sequence (DNA): TGTGCCAGCAGTTTATCAGCGTTCGAGCAGTACTTC. This translates into CASSLSAFEQYF.

The chain is built from TRBV19 and TRBJ2-7; 7 bases are shared with TRBD1. V lost 7 bases, J lost 1 base, and 10 bases stayed unmatched. From germline, CDR1 is LNHDA and CDR2 SQIVND (reference sequence). This CDR3 spans 15 amino acids. CDR3 amino acids: CASNSGTVGSYEQYF. The DNA for the CDR3 is TGTGCCAGTAATTCCGGGACAGTCGGATCCTACGAGCAGTACTTC. Drawing the rest from reference TRBV19 and TRBJ2-7, the complete variable domain is DGGITQSPKYLFRKEGQNVTLSCEQNLNHDAMYWYRQDPGQGLRLIYYSQIVNDFQKGDIAEGYSVSREKKESFPLTVTSAQKNPTAFYLCASNSGTVGSYEQYFGPGTRLTVT.

The chain recombines TRBV5-6 with TRBJ2-1; possibly TRBD2 for D (5 bases). Per germline, CDR1 SGHDT and CDR2 YYEEEE. This CDR3 contains 16 residues. V was pared by 3 bases and J by 2 bases, with 15 bases between. This chain's CDR3 is CASSSSMVATYNEQFF. The CDR3 DNA reads TGTGCCAGCAGCTCTAGCATGGTAGCGACCTACAATGAGCAGTTCTTC.

The CDR3 reads CASSMGQGLGYEQYF. CDR3 coding DNA: TGTGCCAGCAGCATGGGACAGGGGTTAGGCTACGAGCAGTACTTC. This chain uses TRBV7-9 with TRBJ2-7, with 10 bases identical to TRBD1. J lost 3 bases, V lost 5 bases, and 7 bases had no gene match. Germline V gene sequence: CDR1 SEHNR, CDR2 FQNEAQ (reference sequence). The CDR3 consists of 15 residues.

The CDR3 loop is CASSTGGSTEAFF. In DNA form, the CDR3 reads TGTGCCAGCAGCACAGGGGGTAGCACTGAAGCTTTCTTT. The V gene is TRBV12-3 or TRBV12-4, the J gene TRBJ1-1; 8 nucleotides match TRBD1. V was pared by 6 bases and J by 4 bases, with 4 bases of the junction left unmatched. The CDR3 contains 13 residues.

V gene TRBV7-2 combines with J gene TRBJ2-2; possible D gene TRBD2, 5 bases. The germline V gene has CDR1 SGHTA and CDR2 FQGNSA. V was trimmed by 2 bases and J by 3 bases, leaving 13 bases between them. The CDR3 loop spans 16 amino acids. The CDR3 nucleotides are TGTGCCAGCAGCTTAAAATGGCAGAGGGACACCGGGGAGCTGTTTTTT. This encodes CASSLKWQRDTGELFF.

The chain has TRBV4-2 and TRBJ2-3; 7 nucleotides line up with TRBD2. Germline CDR1 is LGHNA and CDR2 is YNFKEQ. This CDR3 is 16 amino acids long. Germline trimming cut 0 bases from V and 2 bases from J; bases unmatched to any gene: 5. For the CDR3, the DNA is TGTGCCAGCAGCCAAGATTCAGCGGGGCCCACAGATACGCAGTATTTT. As protein: CASSQDSAGPTDTQYF.

This chain connects TRBV15 to TRBJ1-1, with D possibly TRBD1 on 5 matching bases. Trimming removed 3 bases at V and 6 bases at J, with 11 bases between. The CDR3 is 13 residues long. CDR1 is LNHNV and CDR2 is YYDKDF in the germline V gene (reference sequence). CDR3 sequence (DNA): TGTGCCACCAGCAGTACAGGAATCTCTGAAGCTTTCTTT. Protein sequence: CATSSTGISEAFF.

V and J are TRBV11-2 and TRBJ2-2; a weak D match, TRBD1 (6 bases). Germline lookup yields CDR1 SGHAT and CDR2 FQNNGV. The V and J ends lost 4 bases and 4 bases respectively, with 19 bases between them. The CDR3 totals 17 residues. The CDR3 loop reads CASSSKIPGHLTGELFF. The CDR3 nucleotides are TGTGCCAGCAGCTCAAAAATCCCGGGACATCTCACCGGGGAGCTGTTTTTT.

The rearrangement joins TRBV19 to TRBJ2-7; the match to TRBD1 covers 8 bases. V gave up 4 bases and J gave up 0 bases; unmatched junction bases: 5. Germline lookup yields CDR1 LNHDA and CDR2 SQIVND (reference sequence). The CDR3 consists of 15 residues. The CDR3 is CASSNPGQASYEQYF. The CDR3 coding sequence is TGTGCCAGTAGTAATCCGGGACAGGCCTCCTACGAGCAGTACTTC.